This is a list of T cell receptor beta chains from one sample in a study of T cell responses to AZD1222 COVID-19 vaccine. Assay used: immunoSEQ multiplex PCR; TCRdb lists only in-frame clones, some missing. The table has some 130,000 clones, 80% to 95% seen once. The sample consisted of peripheral blood, taken 28 days after the second AZD1222 dose. The receptors here all came from an adult who received the AZD1222 COVID-19 vaccine. Each CDR3 is given with its conserved first and last residue. Fields, in order: V gene, clone size, J gene, D gene, CDR3 protein, CDR3 DNA. D genes are given only for firm matches. Clone size is given for some rows only: seen once, a few or many times, or a class if the clone is expanded.

TRBV6-5	few	TRBJ2-3	TRBD1	CASSLDRGGTDTQYF	TGTGCCAGCAGCCTCGACAGGGGAGGCACAGATACGCAGTATTTT
TRBV11-3	.	TRBJ1-2	TRBD1	CASSLVQGVGGYTF	TGTGCCAGCAGCTTAGTACAGGGGGTAGGTGGCTACACCTTC
TRBV15	once	TRBJ1-6	.	CATSQDRSAGSPLHF	TGTGCCACCAGCCAAGACAGGTCGGCTGGATCACCCCTCCACTTT
TRBV12-2	.	TRBJ2-7	.	CASRLIQPGDRGSYEQYF	TGTGCAAGTCGCTTAATACAGCCCGGCGACAGGGGGTCCTACGAGCAGTACTTC
TRBV19	.	TRBJ1-1	.	CASIVGGSNTEAFF	TGTGCCAGTATCGTCGGGGGAAGCAACACTGAAGCTTTCTTT
TRBV27	.	TRBJ2-1	.	CASSLSGEEQFF	TGTGCCAGCAGTTTGTCGGGTGAGGAGCAGTTCTTC
TRBV7-6	.	TRBJ1-5	.	CASSPDTDQPQHF	TGTGCCAGCAGCCCGGACACCGATCAGCCCCAGCATTTT
TRBV27	.	TRBJ1-4	TRBD1	CASGPPRDRGEKLFF	TGTGCCAGCGGCCCCCCCCGGGACAGGGGTGAAAAACTGTTTTTT
TRBV6-2/TRBV6-3	.	TRBJ1-1	.	CASSYHNTEAFF	TGTGCCAGCAGTTACCACAACACTGAAGCTTTCTTT
TRBV10-1	.	TRBJ2-3	TRBD2	CANLGLAGGPTDTQYF	TGCGCCAACCTTGGACTAGCGGGAGGACCCACAGATACGCAGTATTTT
TRBV20-1	.	TRBJ1-3	.	CSARISTYF	TGCAGTGCTAGAATTTCGACCTATTTT
TRBV10-2	.	TRBJ2-1	.	CASSDQLYNEQFF	TGCGCCAGCAGTGATCAGTTATACAATGAGCAGTTCTTC
TRBV15	.	TRBJ2-5	.	CATSGGYQETQYF	TGTGCCACCAGCGGGGGGTATCAAGAGACCCAGTACTTC
TRBV18	.	TRBJ1-1	TRBD1	CASSPGQIEAFF	TGTGCCAGCTCACCGGGACAGATAGAAGCTTTCTTT
TRBV18	.	TRBJ1-3	.	CASSPSGSLSGNTIYF	TGTGCCAGCTCACCAAGTGGAAGCCTCTCTGGAAACACCATATATTTT
TRBV27	.	TRBJ2-7	TRBD1	CASTFQDRGRNYEQYF	TGTGCCAGCACTTTCCAGGACAGGGGGCGAAACTACGAGCAGTACTTC
TRBV28	.	TRBJ1-2	.	CASSLSLRFYGYTF	TGTGCCAGCAGTTTATCCTTGCGGTTCTATGGCTACACCTTC
TRBV5-1	.	TRBJ1-3	.	CASSLSGIDSGNTIYF	TGCGCCAGCAGCTTGTCGGGGATCGACTCTGGAAACACCATATATTTT
TRBV28	.	TRBJ1-2	.	CASSLYPGNGYTF	TGTGCCAGCAGTTTATATCCAGGGAACGGCTACACCTTC
TRBV29-1	.	TRBJ2-5	.	CSVGRAQETQYF	TGCAGCGTTGGAAGGGCTCAAGAGACCCAGTACTTC
TRBV10-3	.	TRBJ1-5	.	CAISERQGLFLQPQHF	TGTGCCATCAGTGAGCGGCAGGGTCTTTTTTTGCAGCCCCAGCATTTT
TRBV19	.	TRBJ2-7	TRBD2	CASSTGLAGEQYF	TGTGCCAGTAGTACGGGACTAGCGGGCGAGCAGTACTTC
TRBV5-1	.	TRBJ1-4	.	CASSLAGAATNEKLFF	TGCGCCAGCAGCTTGGCCGGCGCCGCAACTAATGAAAAACTGTTTTTT